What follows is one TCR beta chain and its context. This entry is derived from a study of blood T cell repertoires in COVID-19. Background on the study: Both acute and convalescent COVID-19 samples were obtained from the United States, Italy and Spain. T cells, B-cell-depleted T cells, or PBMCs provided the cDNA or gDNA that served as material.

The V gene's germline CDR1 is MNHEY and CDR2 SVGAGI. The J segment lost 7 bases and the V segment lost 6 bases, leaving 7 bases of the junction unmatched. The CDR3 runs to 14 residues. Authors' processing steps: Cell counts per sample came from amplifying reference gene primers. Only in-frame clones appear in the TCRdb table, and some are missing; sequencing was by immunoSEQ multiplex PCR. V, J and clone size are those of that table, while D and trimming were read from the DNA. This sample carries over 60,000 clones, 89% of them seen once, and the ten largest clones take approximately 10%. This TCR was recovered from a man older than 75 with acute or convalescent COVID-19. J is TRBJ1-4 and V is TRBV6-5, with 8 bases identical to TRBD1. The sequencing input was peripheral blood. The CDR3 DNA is TGTGCCAGCAGCCCAACAGGGGGTAGTGAAAAACTGTTTTTT. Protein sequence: CASSPTGGSEKLFF.